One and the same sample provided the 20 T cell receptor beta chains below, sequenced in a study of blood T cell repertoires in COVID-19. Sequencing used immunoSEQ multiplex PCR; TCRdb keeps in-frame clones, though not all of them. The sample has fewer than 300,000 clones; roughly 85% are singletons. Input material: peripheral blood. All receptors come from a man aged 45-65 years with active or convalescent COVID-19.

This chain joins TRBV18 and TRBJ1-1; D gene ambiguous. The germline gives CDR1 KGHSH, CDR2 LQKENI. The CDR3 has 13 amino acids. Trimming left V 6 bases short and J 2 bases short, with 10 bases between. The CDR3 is CASSRRANTEAFF. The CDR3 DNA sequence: TGTGCCAGCTCCCGAAGAGCTAACACTGAAGCTTTCTTT.

Here the CDR3 DNA reads TGTGCCAGCAGCTTAGGGCGGCGACTCACAGATACGCAGTATTTT. It codes for CASSLGRRLTDTQYF. V usage is TRBV11-2 and J usage is TRBJ2-3, with D hard to call. Trimming cost V 1 base and J 2 bases, with 10 bases left between them. Germline CDR1 and CDR2: SGHAT and FQNNGV. This CDR3 has 15 residues.

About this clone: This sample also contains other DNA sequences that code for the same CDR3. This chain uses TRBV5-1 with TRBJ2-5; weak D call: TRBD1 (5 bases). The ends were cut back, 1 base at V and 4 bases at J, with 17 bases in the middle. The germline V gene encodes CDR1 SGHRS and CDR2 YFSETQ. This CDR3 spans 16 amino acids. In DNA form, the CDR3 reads TGCGCCAGCAGCTTGAAAGGTGCAGGGAAGGCAGAGACCCAGTACTTC. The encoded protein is CASSLKGAGKAETQYF. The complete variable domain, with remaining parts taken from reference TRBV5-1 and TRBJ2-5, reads KAGVTQTPRYLIKTRGQQVTLSCSPISGHRSVSWYQQTPGQGLQFLFEYFSETQRNKGNFPGRFSGRQFSNSRSEMNVSTLELGDSALYLCASSLKGAGKAETQYFGPGTRLLVL.

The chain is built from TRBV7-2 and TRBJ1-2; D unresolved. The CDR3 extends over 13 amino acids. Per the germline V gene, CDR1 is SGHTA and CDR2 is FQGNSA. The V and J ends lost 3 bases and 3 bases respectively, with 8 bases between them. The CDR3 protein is CASSFRVDYGYTF. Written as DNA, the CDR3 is TGTGCCAGCAGCTTCCGAGTCGACTATGGCTACACCTTC.

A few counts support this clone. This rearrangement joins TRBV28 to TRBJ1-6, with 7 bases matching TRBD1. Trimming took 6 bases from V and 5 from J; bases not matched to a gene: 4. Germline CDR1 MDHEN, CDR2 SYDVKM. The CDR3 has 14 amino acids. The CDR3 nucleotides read TGTGCCAGCAGCCCCGGGACAGATAATTCACCCCTCCACTTT. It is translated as CASSPGTDNSPLHF.

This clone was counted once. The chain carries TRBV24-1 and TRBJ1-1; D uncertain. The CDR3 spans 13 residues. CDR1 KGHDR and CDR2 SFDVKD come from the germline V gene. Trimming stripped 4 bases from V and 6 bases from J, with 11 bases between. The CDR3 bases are TGTGCCACCAGTGACCGTTCCCGCGCTGAAGCTTTCTTT. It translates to CATSDRSRAEAFF.

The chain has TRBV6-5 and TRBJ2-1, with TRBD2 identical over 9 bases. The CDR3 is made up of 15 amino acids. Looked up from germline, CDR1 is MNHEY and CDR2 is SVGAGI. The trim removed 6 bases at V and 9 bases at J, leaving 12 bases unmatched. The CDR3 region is CASRRLAVQGGEQFF. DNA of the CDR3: TGTGCCAGCAGACGACTAGCGGTCCAGGGGGGTGAGCAGTTCTTC.

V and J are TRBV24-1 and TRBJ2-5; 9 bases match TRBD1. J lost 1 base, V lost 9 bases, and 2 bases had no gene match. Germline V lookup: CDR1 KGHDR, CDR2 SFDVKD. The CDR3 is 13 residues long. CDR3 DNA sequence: TGTGCCACCCAGGACAGGGGCCAAGAGACCCAGTACTTC. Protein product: CATQDRGQETQYF.

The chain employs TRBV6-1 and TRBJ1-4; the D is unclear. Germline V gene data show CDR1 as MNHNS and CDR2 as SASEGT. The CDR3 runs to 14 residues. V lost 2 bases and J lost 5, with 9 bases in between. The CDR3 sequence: CASSEIRENEKLFF. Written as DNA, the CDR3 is TGTGCCAGCAGTGAAATTAGAGAGAATGAAAAACTGTTTTTT.

CDR3 nucleotide sequence: TGTGCCAGCAGCTTGGAGGGGCCGAACTATGGCTACACCTTC. The encoded protein is CASSLEGPNYGYTF. The rearrangement links TRBV5-4 to TRBJ1-2; tentative D call: TRBD1 (5 bases). The germline gives CDR1 SGHNT, CDR2 YYREEE (reference sequence). The CDR3 extends over 14 amino acids. Deletions cut 0 bases from V and 2 bases from J, with 8 bases between. Looking up the rest from reference TRBV5-4 and TRBJ1-2 gives the full variable domain: ETGVTQSPTHLIKTRGQQVTLRCSSQSGHNTVSWYQQALGQGPQFIFQYYREEENGRGNFPPRFSGLQFPNYSSELNVNALELDDSALYLCASSLEGPNYGYTFGSGTRLTVV.

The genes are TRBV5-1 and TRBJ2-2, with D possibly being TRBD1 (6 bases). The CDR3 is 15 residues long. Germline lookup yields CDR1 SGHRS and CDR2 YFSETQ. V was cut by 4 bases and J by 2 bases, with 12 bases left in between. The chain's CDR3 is CASSPGTKNTGELFF. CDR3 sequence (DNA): TGCGCCAGCAGCCCTGGGACAAAAAACACCGGGGAGCTGTTTTTT.

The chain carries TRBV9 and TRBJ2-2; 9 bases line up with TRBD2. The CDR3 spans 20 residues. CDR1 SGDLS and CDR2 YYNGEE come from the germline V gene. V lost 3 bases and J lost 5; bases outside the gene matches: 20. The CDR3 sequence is CASSGPGARSGSGSTGELFF. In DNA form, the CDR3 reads TGTGCCAGCAGCGGCCCCGGGGCACGTAGCGGTAGCGGGAGTACCGGGGAGCTGTTTTTT.

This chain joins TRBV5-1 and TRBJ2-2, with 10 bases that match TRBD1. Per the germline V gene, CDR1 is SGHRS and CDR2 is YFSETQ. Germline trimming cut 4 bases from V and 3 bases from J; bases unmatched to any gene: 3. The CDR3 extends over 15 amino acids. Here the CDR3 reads CASSRQGADTGELFF. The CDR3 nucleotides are TGCGCCAGCAGCCGACAGGGGGCGGACACCGGGGAGCTGTTTTTT. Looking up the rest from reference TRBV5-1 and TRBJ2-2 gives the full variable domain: KAGVTQTPRYLIKTRGQQVTLSCSPISGHRSVSWYQQTPGQGLQFLFEYFSETQRNKGNFPGRFSGRQFSNSRSEMNVSTLELGDSALYLCASSRQGADTGELFFGEGSRLTVL.

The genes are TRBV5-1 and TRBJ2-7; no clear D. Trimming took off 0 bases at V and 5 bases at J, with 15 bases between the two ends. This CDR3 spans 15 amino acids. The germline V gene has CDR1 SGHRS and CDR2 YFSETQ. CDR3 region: CASSLGAHWLNEQYF. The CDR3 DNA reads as TGCGCCAGCAGCTTGGGGGCTCACTGGCTCAACGAGCAGTACTTC.

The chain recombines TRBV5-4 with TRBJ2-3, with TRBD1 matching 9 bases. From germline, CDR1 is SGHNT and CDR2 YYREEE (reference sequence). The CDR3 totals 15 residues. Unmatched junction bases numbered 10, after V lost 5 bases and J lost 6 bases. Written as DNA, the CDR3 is TGTGCCAGCAGTCTCCGCGGGACAGGGTCCGATACGCAGTATTTT. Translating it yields CASSLRGTGSDTQYF.

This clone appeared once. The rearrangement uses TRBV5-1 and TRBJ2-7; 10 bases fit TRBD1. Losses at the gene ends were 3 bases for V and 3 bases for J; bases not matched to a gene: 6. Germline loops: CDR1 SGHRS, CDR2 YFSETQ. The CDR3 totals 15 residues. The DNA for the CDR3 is TGCGCCAGCAGCTCGACAGGGGGCACCTTCTACGAGCAGTACTTC. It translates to CASSSTGGTFYEQYF. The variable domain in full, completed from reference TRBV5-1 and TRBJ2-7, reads KAGVTQTPRYLIKTRGQQVTLSCSPISGHRSVSWYQQTPGQGLQFLFEYFSETQRNKGNFPGRFSGRQFSNSRSEMNVSTLELGDSALYLCASSSTGGTFYEQYFGPGTRLTVT.

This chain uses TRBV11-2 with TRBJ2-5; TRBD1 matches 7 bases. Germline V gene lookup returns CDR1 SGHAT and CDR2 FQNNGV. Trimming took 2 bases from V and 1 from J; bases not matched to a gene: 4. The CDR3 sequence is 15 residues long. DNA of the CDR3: TGTGCCAGCAGCTTAAGGGGGACAGTCCAAGAGACCCAGTACTTC. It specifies CASSLRGTVQETQYF.

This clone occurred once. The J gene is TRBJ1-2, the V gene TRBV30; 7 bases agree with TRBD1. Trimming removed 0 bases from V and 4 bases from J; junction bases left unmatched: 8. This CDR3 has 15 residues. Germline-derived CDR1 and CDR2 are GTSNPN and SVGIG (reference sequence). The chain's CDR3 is CAWSVRGQAGYGYTF. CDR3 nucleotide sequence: TGTGCCTGGAGTGTACGCGGACAGGCCGGCTATGGCTACACCTTC.

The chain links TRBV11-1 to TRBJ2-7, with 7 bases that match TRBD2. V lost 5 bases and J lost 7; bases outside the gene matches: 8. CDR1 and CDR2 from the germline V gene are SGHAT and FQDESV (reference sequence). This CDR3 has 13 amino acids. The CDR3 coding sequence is TGTGCCAGCAGCCCTAGCGGAGGCCATGAGCAGTACTTC. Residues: CASSPSGGHEQYF.

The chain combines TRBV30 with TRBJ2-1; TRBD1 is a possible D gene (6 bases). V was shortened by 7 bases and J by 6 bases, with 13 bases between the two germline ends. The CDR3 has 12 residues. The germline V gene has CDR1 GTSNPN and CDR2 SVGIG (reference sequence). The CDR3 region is CAFGTTFNEQFF. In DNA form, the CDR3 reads TGTGCCTTCGGGACAACCTTCAATGAGCAGTTCTTC.